Listed below are T cell receptor beta chains from one sample, sequenced in a study of beta chain features in type 1 diabetes. Method: immunoSEQ multiplex PCR; TCRdb's copy keeps in-frame clones and lacks some. Here the sample spans 150,000 to 190,000 clones, around 8% being singletons. The sequencing sample was made of central memory CD4+ T cells from blood. The receptors here all came from a man younger than 30 in good health. Each CDR3 is given with its conserved first and last residue. Each record gives: V gene, D gene, J gene, clone size, CDR3 protein, CDR3 DNA. D genes are given only for firm matches. Clone size is given for some rows only: seen once, a few or many times, or a class if the clone is expanded.

v_call: TRBV7-9
d_call: -
j_call: TRBJ1-5
clone_size: many
cdr3_aa: CASSLGGQPSRPQHF
cdr3_nt: TGTGCCAGCAGCTTAGGTGGACAACCCAGCAGGCCCCAGCATTTT

v_call: TRBV5-8
d_call: -
j_call: TRBJ2-4
clone_size: -
cdr3_aa: CASSQGLRDIQYF
cdr3_nt: TGTGCCAGCAGCCAAGGCCTCCGGGATATTCAGTACTTC

v_call: TRBV27
d_call: TRBD1
j_call: TRBJ2-2
clone_size: few
cdr3_aa: CASSSWTGGKSGELFF
cdr3_nt: TGTGCCAGCAGTTCTTGGACAGGGGGCAAGTCCGGGGAGCTGTTTTTT

v_call: TRBV29-1
d_call: -
j_call: TRBJ1-4
clone_size: -
cdr3_aa: CSVGRISTNEKLFF
cdr3_nt: TGCAGCGTTGGGCGGATTTCAACTAATGAAAAACTGTTTTTT

v_call: TRBV7-3
d_call: TRBD2
j_call: TRBJ2-1
clone_size: -
cdr3_aa: CASSPSGSGRAHEQFF
cdr3_nt: TGTGCCAGCAGCCCATCGGGTAGCGGGAGGGCCCATGAGCAGTTCTTC

v_call: TRBV28
d_call: -
j_call: TRBJ2-2
clone_size: few
cdr3_aa: CASSLQGIRAGELFF
cdr3_nt: TGTGCCAGCAGTCTACAGGGTATTCGAGCCGGGGAGCTGTTTTTT

v_call: TRBV5-4
d_call: TRBD2
j_call: TRBJ2-2
clone_size: -
cdr3_aa: CASSSGTSGPGELFF
cdr3_nt: TGTGCCAGCAGCTCCGGGACTAGCGGGCCCGGGGAGCTGTTTTTT

v_call: TRBV19
d_call: TRBD1
j_call: TRBJ1-1
clone_size: few
cdr3_aa: CASSIRTGAEAFF
cdr3_nt: TGTGCCAGTAGTATCCGGACAGGGGCTGAAGCTTTCTTT

v_call: TRBV7-8
d_call: TRBD2
j_call: TRBJ2-5
clone_size: many
cdr3_aa: CASSARLAGGPKTQYF
cdr3_nt: TGTGCCAGCAGCGCCCGACTAGCGGGAGGGCCGAAGACCCAGTACTTC

v_call: TRBV28
d_call: TRBD2
j_call: TRBJ2-2
clone_size: -
cdr3_aa: CASSPPGLARTGELFF
cdr3_nt: TGTGCCAGCAGCCCCCCCGGACTAGCGCGGACCGGGGAGCTGTTTTTT

v_call: TRBV28
d_call: -
j_call: TRBJ2-7
clone_size: few
cdr3_aa: CASSSLSYEQYF
cdr3_nt: TGTGCCAGCAGTTCCCTCTCCTACGAGCAGTACTTC

v_call: TRBV2
d_call: -
j_call: TRBJ2-1
clone_size: -
cdr3_aa: CASRRGLTSSYNEQFF
cdr3_nt: TGTGCCAGCAGGCGGGGACTCACCAGCTCCTACAATGAGCAGTTCTTC

v_call: TRBV29-1
d_call: -
j_call: TRBJ2-7
clone_size: many
cdr3_aa: CSVEKGGNEQYF
cdr3_nt: TGCAGCGTTGAAAAGGGCGGGAACGAGCAGTACTTC